This T cell receptor beta chain was identified in a study of cytomegalovirus exposure and HLA in healthy donors. Points from the study as a whole: The classifier reportedly diagnosed cytomegalovirus status with high specificity and sensitivity. Several top significant clusters appeared, in a later analysis, to be linked to common viral pathogens.

This CDR3 region has 16 residues. Germline V CDR1 and CDR2: MNHEY, SMNVEV (reference sequence). Trimming took 7 bases from V and 5 from J, leaving 21 bases between them. In the case of this clone: Antigen unknown.

The PCR was carried out with 60 Vbeta primers and 13 Jbeta primers. The table came from immunoSEQ multiplex PCR; TCRdb's copy has only in-frame clones and leaves some out. The sample lists under 70,000 clones, around four fifths occurring once. The chain links TRBV27 to TRBJ1-5; a weak D match, TRBD1 (6 bases). Sequencing was carried out using PBMCs. The receptor comes from a male donor in good health and CMV-seropositive. CDR3 residues: CASKTYARGTDQPQHF. The DNA of the CDR3 is TGTGCCAGCAAAACATACGCCAGGGGAACGGATCAGCCCCAGCATTTT.